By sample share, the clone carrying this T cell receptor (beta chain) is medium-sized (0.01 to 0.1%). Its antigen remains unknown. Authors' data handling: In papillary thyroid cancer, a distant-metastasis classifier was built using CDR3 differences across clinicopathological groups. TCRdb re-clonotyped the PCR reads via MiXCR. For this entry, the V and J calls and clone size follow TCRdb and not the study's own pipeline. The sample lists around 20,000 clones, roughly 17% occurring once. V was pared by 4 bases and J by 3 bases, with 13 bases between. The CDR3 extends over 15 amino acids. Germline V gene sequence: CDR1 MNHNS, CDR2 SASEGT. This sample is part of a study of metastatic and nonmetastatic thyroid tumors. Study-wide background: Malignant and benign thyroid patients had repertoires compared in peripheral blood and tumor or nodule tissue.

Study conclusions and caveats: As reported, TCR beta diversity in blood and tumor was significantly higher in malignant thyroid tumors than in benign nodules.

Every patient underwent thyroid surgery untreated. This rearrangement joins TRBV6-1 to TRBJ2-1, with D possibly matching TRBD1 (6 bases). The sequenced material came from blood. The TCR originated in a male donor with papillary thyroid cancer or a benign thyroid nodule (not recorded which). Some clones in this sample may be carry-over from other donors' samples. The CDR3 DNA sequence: TGTGCCAGCAGTGGGTGGGGGCTAATCTACAATGAGCAGTTCTTC. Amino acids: CASSGWGLIYNEQFF.